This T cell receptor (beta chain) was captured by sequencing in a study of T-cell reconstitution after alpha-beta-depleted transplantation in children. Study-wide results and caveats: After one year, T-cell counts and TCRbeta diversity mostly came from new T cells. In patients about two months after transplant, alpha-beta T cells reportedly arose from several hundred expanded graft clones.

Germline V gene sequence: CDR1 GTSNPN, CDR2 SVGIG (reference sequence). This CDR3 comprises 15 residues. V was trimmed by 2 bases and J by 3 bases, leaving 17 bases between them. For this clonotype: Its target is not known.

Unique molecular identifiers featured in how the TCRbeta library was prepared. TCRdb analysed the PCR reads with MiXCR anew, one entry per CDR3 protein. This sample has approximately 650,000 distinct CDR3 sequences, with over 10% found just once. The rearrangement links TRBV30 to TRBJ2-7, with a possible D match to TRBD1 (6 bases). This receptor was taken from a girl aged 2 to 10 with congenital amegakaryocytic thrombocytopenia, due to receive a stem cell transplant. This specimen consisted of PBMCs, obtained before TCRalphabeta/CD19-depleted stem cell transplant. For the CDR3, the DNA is TGTGCCTGGAGTCTTCAGGGGTTTGGTTTCTACGAGCAGTACTTC. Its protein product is CAWSLQGFGFYEQYF.